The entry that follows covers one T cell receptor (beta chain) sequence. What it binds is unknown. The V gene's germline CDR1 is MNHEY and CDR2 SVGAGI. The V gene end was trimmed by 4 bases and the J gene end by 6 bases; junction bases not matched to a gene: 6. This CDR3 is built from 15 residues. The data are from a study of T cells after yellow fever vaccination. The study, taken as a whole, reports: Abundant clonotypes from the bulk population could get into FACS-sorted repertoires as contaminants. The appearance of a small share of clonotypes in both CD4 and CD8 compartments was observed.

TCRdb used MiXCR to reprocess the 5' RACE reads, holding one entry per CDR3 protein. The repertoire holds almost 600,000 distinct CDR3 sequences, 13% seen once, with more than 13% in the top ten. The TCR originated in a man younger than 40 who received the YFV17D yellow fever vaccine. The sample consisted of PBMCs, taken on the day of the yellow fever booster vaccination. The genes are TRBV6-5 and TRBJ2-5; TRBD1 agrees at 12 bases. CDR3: CASSSGTGGLQTQYF. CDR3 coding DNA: TGTGCCAGCAGTTCCGGGACAGGGGGCTTGCAGACCCAGTACTTC.